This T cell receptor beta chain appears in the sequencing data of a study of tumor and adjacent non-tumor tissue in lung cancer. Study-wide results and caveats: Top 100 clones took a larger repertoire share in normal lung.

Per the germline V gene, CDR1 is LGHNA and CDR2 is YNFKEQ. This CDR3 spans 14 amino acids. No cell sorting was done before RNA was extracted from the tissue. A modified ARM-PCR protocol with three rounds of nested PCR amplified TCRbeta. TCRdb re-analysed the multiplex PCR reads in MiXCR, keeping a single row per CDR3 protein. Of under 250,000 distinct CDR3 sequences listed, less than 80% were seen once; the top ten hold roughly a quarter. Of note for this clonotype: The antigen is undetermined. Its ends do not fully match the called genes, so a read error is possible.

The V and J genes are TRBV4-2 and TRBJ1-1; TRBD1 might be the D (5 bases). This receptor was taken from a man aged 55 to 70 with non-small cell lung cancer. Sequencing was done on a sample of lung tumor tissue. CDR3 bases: TGTGCCATCAGCCCACGAGGCCAGGACACTGAAGCTTCCTTT. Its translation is CAISPRGQDTEASF.